This T cell receptor (beta chain) appears in the sequencing data of a study of OX40 agonist ivuxolimab in advanced cancers. The ends were cut back, 1 base at V and 6 bases at J, with 6 bases in the middle. The germline CDR1 and CDR2 sequences are GTSNPN and SVGIG (reference sequence). There are 11 residues in the CDR3. The data were produced by immunoSEQ multiplex PCR, yet TCRdb's version contains in-frame clones alone and is incomplete. The sample holds more than 75,000 clones; over 75% are singletons and the top ten take around 0.4%. The sequenced sample was CD4+ or CD8+ T cells sorted from blood, obtained in a trial of the OX40 agonist ivuxolimab. The TCR comes from an adult with an advanced solid tumor such as melanoma, head and neck, liver or kidney cancer. The chain links TRBV30 to TRBJ1-1, with no clear D. CDR3 protein: CAWSARAEAFF. The CDR3 coding sequence is TGTGCCTGGAGTGCCCGGGCTGAAGCTTTCTTT.